Below, 27 T cell receptor beta chains from the same sample are listed, as sequenced in a study of response to subunit inactivated influenza vaccine. From the RT-PCR reads, TCRdb called clonotypes with MiXCR, one entry per CDR3 protein. The sample consists of around 480,000 distinct CDR3 sequences, about 10% of them appearing once. Sequencing was performed on PBMCs from blood, taken 40 to 50 days after vaccination. These TCRs come from a man aged 45 to 65 who received an inactivated influenza vaccine.

The chain has TRBV12-3 or TRBV12-4 and TRBJ1-1, with 8 positions matching TRBD1. V was clipped by 6 bases and J by 4 bases; unmatched bases: 10. CDR3 size: 15 residues. CDR3 coding DNA: TGTGCCAGCAGACCGGACAGGGCTATAGGCACTGAAGCTTTCTTT. The encoded protein is CASRPDRAIGTEAFF.

The V and J genes are TRBV6-4 and TRBJ2-7, with 9 bases that match TRBD1. Looked up from germline, CDR1 is MRHNA and CDR2 is SNTAGT. Trimming took 4 bases from V and 3 from J; bases not matched to a gene: 16. The CDR3 length is 18 residues. The CDR3 loop is CASSVVGVEDRGGYEQYF. The CDR3 nucleotides are TGTGCCAGCAGTGTCGTGGGCGTGGAGGACAGGGGAGGCTACGAGCAGTACTTC.

This clonotype has only a few counts. The CDR3 coding sequence is TGTGCCAGCAGCTTACGGGTTGGCAGCAATCAGCCCCAGCATTTT. It specifies CASSLRVGSNQPQHF. The rearrangement links TRBV7-9 to TRBJ1-5; no definite D call. The CDR3 runs 15 residues. CDR1 SEHNR and CDR2 FQNEAQ come from the germline V gene (reference sequence). V dropped 2 bases and J dropped 1 base, with 9 bases sitting between them. Full variable domain (remainder filled in from reference TRBV7-9 and TRBJ1-5): DTGVSQNPRHKITKRGQNVTFRCDPISEHNRLYWYRQTLGQGPEFLTYFQNEAQLEKSRLLSDRFSAERPKGSFSTLEIQRTEQGDSAMYLCASSLRVGSNQPQHFGDGTRLSIL.

This clonotype was observed at least ten times. The chain uses TRBV5-1 and TRBJ2-3, with D tentatively TRBD2 (5 bases). The CDR3 is 14 amino acids. Germline CDR1 is SGHRS and CDR2 is YFSETQ. The ends were cut back, 1 base at V and 6 bases at J, with 12 bases in the middle. CDR3 DNA sequence: TGCGCCAGCAGCTTGAACCCGCGAGGGGATACGCAGTATTTT. It specifies CASSLNPRGDTQYF.

This clonotype was observed a few times. This chain uses TRBV12-3 or TRBV12-4 with TRBJ2-1; weak D call: TRBD2 (5 bases). The CDR3 length is 13 residues. Trimming left V 6 bases short and J 5 bases short, with 11 bases between. CDR3 sequence reads: CASRRTRDNEQFF. The DNA for the CDR3 is TGTGCCAGCAGACGGACTCGGGACAATGAGCAGTTCTTC.

Many counts were recorded for this clonotype. The V call is TRBV29-1, the J call TRBJ1-1, with TRBD1 identical over 9 bases. This CDR3 is 13 amino acids long. CDR1 is SQVTM and CDR2 is ANQGSEA in the germline V gene. V shed 4 bases, J shed 4 bases, and the junction held 4 bases outside the gene matches. The DNA for the CDR3 is TGCAGCGTTGTGGGACAGGGAGGCACTGAAGCTTTCTTT. Translation: CSVVGQGGTEAFF. The full variable domain, its missing parts supplied by reference TRBV29-1 and TRBJ1-1, is SAVISQKPSRDICQRGTSLTIQCQVDSQVTMMFWYRQQPGQSLTLIATANQGSEATYESGFVIDKFPISRPNLTFSTLTVSNMSPEDSSIYLCSVVGQGGTEAFFGQGTRLTVV.

This clonotype occurred many times. The chain has TRBV4-3 and TRBJ1-6, with D possibly being TRBD1 (5 bases). Deletions cut 4 bases from V and 7 bases from J, with 8 bases between. This CDR3 has 13 amino acids. Germline lookup yields CDR1 LGHNA and CDR2 YSLEER. CDR3: CASSRDSNSPLHF. CDR3 nucleotide sequence: TGCGCCAGCAGCCGAGACAGCAATTCACCCCTCCACTTT.

This sequence joins TRBV20-1 and TRBJ1-2, with 11 nucleotides matching TRBD1. CDR3 length: 16 amino acids. Per the germline V gene, CDR1 is DFQATT and CDR2 is SNEGSKA (reference sequence). Germline trimming cut 3 bases from V and 4 bases from J; bases unmatched to any gene: 10. CDR3 amino acids: CSASRGQGATGYGYTF. CDR3 DNA sequence: TGCAGTGCTAGCAGAGGACAGGGGGCGACGGGCTATGGCTACACCTTC.

This chain connects TRBV2 to TRBJ2-7, with D possibly TRBD2 on 6 matching bases. The CDR3 loop spans 15 amino acids. Germline CDR1 is SNHLY and CDR2 is FYNNEI. Trimming shortened V by 7 bases and J by 3 bases, and 19 bases separated the two germline ends. The CDR3 nucleotides are TGTGCCAGCATGGCGGGAAGCGAACTAGTCTACGAGCAGTACTTC. It is translated as CASMAGSELVYEQYF.

The rearrangement joins TRBV7-3 to TRBJ2-1, with 9 bases that match TRBD2. Losses at the gene ends were 3 bases for V and 8 bases for J; bases not matched to a gene: 8. The CDR3 length is 15 residues. CDR1 is SGHTA and CDR2 is FQGTGA in the germline V gene. This chain's CDR3 is CASSLQPAGGYEQFF. The CDR3 coding sequence is TGTGCCAGCAGCTTGCAGCCAGCGGGAGGTTATGAGCAGTTCTTC.

The chain employs TRBV24-1 and TRBJ2-3, with 7 nucleotides matching TRBD1. This CDR3 spans 13 amino acids. Germline values: CDR1 KGHDR, CDR2 SFDVKD. After removal of 6 bases from V and 7 bases from J, the junction contained 6 bases not matched to a gene. CDR3 sequence: CATSPPGQNTQYF. For the CDR3, the DNA is TGTGCCACCAGTCCACCGGGACAGAATACGCAGTATTTT.

The V and J genes are TRBV28 and TRBJ2-7; a weak D match, TRBD1 (5 bases). The CDR3 spans 12 residues. V lost 6 bases and J 3 bases, leaving 9 bases between the germline ends. Germline V CDR1 and CDR2: MDHEN, SYDVKM. CDR3 in amino acids: CASRMTDYEQYF. The CDR3 bases are TGTGCCAGCAGAATGACAGACTACGAGCAGTACTTC.

This clonotype showed up many times. The chain employs TRBV29-1 and TRBJ2-1, with 10 nucleotides matching TRBD2. This CDR3 contains 15 residues. Germline trimming cut 4 bases from V and 5 bases from J; bases unmatched to any gene: 8. Germline CDR1 reads SQVTM; CDR2 reads ANQGSEA. As DNA, the CDR3 is TGCAGCGTTGGGGGGCCGGGACTAGCGAACAATGAGCAGTTCTTC. Translating gives CSVGGPGLANNEQFF.

This clonotype has just a few counts. The chain couples TRBV12-3 or TRBV12-4 to TRBJ1-6, with a possible D match to TRBD1 (6 bases). The CDR3 runs to 14 residues. V dropped 6 bases and J dropped 7 bases, with 13 bases sitting between them. CDR3 bases: TGTGCCAGCAGATTCGGACAGCTAAATTCACCCCTCCACTTT. The encoded protein is CASRFGQLNSPLHF.

V and J are TRBV5-1 and TRBJ2-2; 10 nucleotides line up with TRBD2. Germline V gene lookup returns CDR1 SGHRS and CDR2 YFSETQ. This CDR3 contains 16 residues. J gave up 4 bases and V 2 bases, and 5 bases lay outside the gene matches. CDR3 protein: CASSFVLAGATGELFF. The CDR3 DNA reads TGCGCCAGCAGCTTTGTCCTAGCGGGGGCCACCGGGGAGCTGTTTTTT.

This clonotype was recorded many times. J is TRBJ2-1 and V is TRBV20-1, with D possibly being TRBD2 (5 bases). V lost 6 bases to trimming and J lost 5 bases, with 17 bases between them. The CDR3 contains 14 residues. Germline V gene lookup returns CDR1 DFQATT and CDR2 SNEGSKA (reference sequence). The chain's CDR3 is CSAPGELPHNEQFF. DNA for the CDR3: TGCAGTGCCCCCGGGGAGCTCCCCCACAATGAGCAGTTCTTC.

The V call is TRBV5-1, the J call TRBJ2-5; D is ambiguous. Trimming removed 4 bases from V and 2 bases from J, with 12 bases in between. Germline V gene lookup returns CDR1 SGHRS and CDR2 YFSETQ. The CDR3 has 14 amino acids. DNA of the CDR3: TGCGCCAGCAGCCCTCTGACCCAACAAGAGACCCAGTACTTC. Amino acids: CASSPLTQQETQYF.

This clonotype was detected many times. V and J are TRBV20-1 and TRBJ1-2; D is undetermined. CDR3 size: 14 residues. The germline V gene encodes CDR1 DFQATT and CDR2 SNEGSKA (reference sequence). The CDR3 coding sequence is TGCACCGCGGGTAGTCCCAAGGGTTTCTATGGCTACACCTTC. Translated, it gives CTAGSPKGFYGYTF.

The chain is built from TRBV20-1 and TRBJ1-1, with D unresolved. Germline CDR1 is DFQATT and CDR2 is SNEGSKA (reference sequence). Trimming took off 5 bases at V and 9 bases at J, with 13 bases between the two ends. The CDR3 has 11 amino acids. CDR3 DNA sequence: TGCAGTGCTGAGGGCCAAGCAAAAGCTTTCTTT. Amino acids: CSAEGQAKAFF.

This chain joins TRBV15 and TRBJ2-3; 9 nucleotides match TRBD2. The V segment lost 0 bases and the J segment 1 base; nucleotides outside the gene matches: 17. From germline, CDR1 is LNHNV and CDR2 YYDKDF (reference sequence). This CDR3 is built from 21 residues. CDR3 DNA sequence: TGTGCCACCAGCAGAGATGTGGTTGTTCGCGGGAGGGCCGGTGGCACAGATACGCAGTATTTT. Protein: CATSRDVVVRGRAGGTDTQYF.

This clonotype came up many times. This CDR3 reads CASSSRGPWTGELFF. The CDR3 DNA reads as TGCGCCAGCAGCTCCAGGGGCCCGTGGACCGGGGAGCTGTTTTTT. V and J are TRBV5-1 and TRBJ2-2, with D possibly being TRBD1 (6 bases). Germline assignment: CDR1 SGHRS and CDR2 YFSETQ. The CDR3 has 15 residues. The germline V and J ends were trimmed by 3 bases and 5 bases, with 14 bases remaining between them.

This clonotype was seen a few times. The rearrangement joins TRBV7-9 to TRBJ2-2; D remains unclear. V lost 0 bases and J 6 bases, leaving 5 bases between the germline ends. In germline, CDR1 is SEHNR, CDR2 FQNEAQ (reference sequence). The CDR3 runs 13 residues. The CDR3 is CASSLANPGELFF. The CDR3 nucleotides are TGTGCCAGCAGCTTAGCCAATCCCGGGGAGCTGTTTTTT.

The V and J genes are TRBV14 and TRBJ2-7; the match to TRBD2 covers 8 bases. CDR1 and CDR2 (germline): SGHDN, FVKESK. V was pared by 5 bases and J by 4 bases, with 10 bases of the junction left unmatched. The length of the CDR3 is 15 residues. The CDR3 loop reads CASSSLQRGIYEQYF. CDR3 bases: TGTGCCAGCAGCAGTCTCCAGCGGGGGATTTACGAGCAGTACTTC.

For the CDR3, the DNA is TGTGCCAGCAGCCCTACTAGCGGCGGGACCGCAGATACGCAGTATTTT. It encodes CASSPTSGGTADTQYF. This chain joins TRBV7-2 and TRBJ2-3, with 8 bases fitting TRBD2. Per germline, CDR1 SGHTA and CDR2 FQGNSA. This CDR3 is 16 amino acids long. J lost 4 bases, V lost 5 bases, and 11 bases had no gene match.

This clonotype was recorded many times. J is TRBJ1-2 and V is TRBV29-1; the D is unclear. With 4 bases removed from V and 5 bases from J, the gap between germline ends came to 8 bases. Germline CDR1 is SQVTM and CDR2 is ANQGSEA. The CDR3 loop spans 11 amino acids. CDR3 protein: CSVVKGYGYTF. In DNA form, the CDR3 reads TGCAGCGTTGTAAAGGGATATGGCTACACCTTC.

CDR3 coding DNA: TGTGCCAGCAGTGCCAGGAGGGGGGATGAGCAGTTCTTC. This codes for CASSARRGDEQFF. The V gene is TRBV2, the J gene TRBJ2-1; the D call may be TRBD1 or TRBD2 (6 bases each). Trimming took off 4 bases at V and 8 bases at J, with 12 bases between the two ends. Germline V gene lookup returns CDR1 SNHLY and CDR2 FYNNEI. This CDR3 region has 13 residues.

There are a few counts of this clonotype. V usage is TRBV13 and J usage is TRBJ2-7, with unresolved D. Trimming pared 3 bases from V and 2 bases from J, leaving 11 bases between. This CDR3 is 14 amino acids long. CDR1 PRHDT and CDR2 FYEKMQ come from the germline V gene (reference sequence). CDR3 nucleotide sequence: TGTGCCAGCAGCTTCCGCCCAGAGACCTACGAGCAGTACTTC. Its translation is CASSFRPETYEQYF.